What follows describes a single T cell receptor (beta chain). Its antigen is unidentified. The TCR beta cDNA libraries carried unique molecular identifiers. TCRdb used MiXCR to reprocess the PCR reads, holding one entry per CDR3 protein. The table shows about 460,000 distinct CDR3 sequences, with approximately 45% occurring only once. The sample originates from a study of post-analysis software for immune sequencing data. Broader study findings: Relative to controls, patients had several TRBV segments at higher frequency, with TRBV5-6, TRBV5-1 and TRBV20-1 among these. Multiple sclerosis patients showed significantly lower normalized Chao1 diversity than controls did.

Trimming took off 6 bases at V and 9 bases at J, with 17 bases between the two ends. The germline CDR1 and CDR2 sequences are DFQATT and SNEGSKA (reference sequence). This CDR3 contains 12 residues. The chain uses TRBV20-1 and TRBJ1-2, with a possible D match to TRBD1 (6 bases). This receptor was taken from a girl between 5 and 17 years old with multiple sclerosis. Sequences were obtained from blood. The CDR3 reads CSALADRPRYTF. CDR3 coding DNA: TGCAGTGCCTTAGCGGACAGACCTCGCTACACCTTC.